This TCR beta chain comes out of a study of molecular identifiers for immune sequencing clone quantification. Study-level findings and limits: Over 97% of CMV-specific effector molecules, but under 1% of naive ones, were in clones above 20 copies. In a background of around 920,000 naive cells, spiked Jurkat TCR RNA from one cell was reportedly detectable.

TCRdb used MiXCR to reprocess the PCR reads, holding one entry per CDR3 protein. This table holds a few hundred thousand distinct CDR3 sequences, over 20% found once. The germline gives CDR1 MGHRA, CDR2 YSYEKL. The CDR3 is 17 amino acids. J lost 3 bases, V lost 3 bases, and 9 bases had no gene match. Libraries for naive CD8 T cells, which were made from about 20,000 to 1,000,000 sorted cells, drew on 10%, 30% or 50% of the RNA. Sorting defined naive CD8 T cells as CD8+CD4-CCR7+CD45RA+. As regards this clonotype: The antigen is undetermined.

The source material was naive CD8+ T cells from blood, with Jurkat cell RNA spiked in. Specified subset: FACS-sorted CD8+CD4-CCR7+CD45RA+ naive T cells. The rearrangement links TRBV4-1 to TRBJ2-1; TRBD2 agrees at 9 bases. This receptor was obtained from a human donor in good health. Some libraries in this study had Jurkat cell RNA spiked in. The CDR3 nucleotides are TGCGCCAGCAGCCAGATTGCGGGAGGGTTCCTCTACAATGAGCAGTTCTTC. Amino acid sequence: CASSQIAGGFLYNEQFF.